This T cell receptor beta chain came from a study of T cell repertoires in cytomegalovirus infection (dated by TCRdb to between 2018 and 2020). Notes on the research overall: Peptide stimulations targeted recently identified HLA-C-restricted CMV epitopes, whose presentation resists viral immunomodulation, together with well-studied HLA-B-restricted epitopes. Donor HLA type was relevant to the analysis, as public TCR beta signatures indicated carriage of CMV infection together with the matching HLA type.

Comments on this clonotype: Its antigen is still unknown. Base qualities are missing; no much larger clone stands one base away.

Sequences SGHAT (CDR1) and FQNNGV (CDR2) are obtained from the germline V gene. Relative to germline, V is 4 bases shorter and J is 3 bases shorter, with 9 bases between their ends. The CDR3 measures 13 amino acids from cysteine to phenylalanine. This entry keeps only the CDR3 DNA: 39 bases, framed from base 1. Per the publication, the treatment or condition label means: in vitro stimulation with specific CMV peptide epitopes to enrich CMV-specific T cells. Findings and caveats that apply to the study as a whole: In the ex vivo response, HLA-C-restricted CMV-specific TCR beta clonotypes were dominant, and in two of eight donors the single most frequent clonotype came from this HLA-C-restricted group. Cumulative frequency of public TCR beta family members discriminated carriers of CMV infection plus the relevant HLA type in this cohort and an independent approximately 360-donor cohort.

The sequencer listed for this sample is Illumina HiSeq 1500. Starting from the raw public reads, TCRdb applied fastp trimming at Q25, assembled clones with MiXCR and retained in-frame beta chains. Each record represents a unique CDR3 protein, reported with the most common genes and DNA among its rows. The sample has 86,000 or so distinct CDR3 sequences on record, about 24% of them singletons. The top ten clonotypes cover 50% of the sample. The sample consisted of CD8+ T cells from cultured PBMCs, taken from culture after CMV antigen stimulation. The source is a human donor in good health (CMV status not recorded). Some clones in this sample may be carry-over from other donors' samples. The chain is encoded by TRBV11-2 joined to TRBJ1-2; the D gene remains uncertain. In nucleotide form, the sequence is TGTGCCAGCAGCTCAGAGGTCGACTATGGCTACACCTTC. This yields the protein CASSSEVDYGYTF.